These 23 T cell receptor beta chains share one sample of origin, sequenced in a study of graft-versus-host responses after intestinal transplantation. Once graft tissue had been processed, intraepithelial and lamina propria lymphocytes were released. Using immunoSEQ multiplex PCR, the repertoire was profiled, and TCRdb retains in-frame clones only, with some absent. Here the sample spans over 3,000 clones, around 77% being singletons. The source was ileum tissue, collected around 1,000 days after intestinal transplantation. These receptors originate from a human patient who received an intestinal transplant, so some T cells may come from the graft donor.

The rearrangement links TRBV2 to TRBJ2-2, with 8 positions matching TRBD1. This CDR3 is 13 amino acids long. V shed 11 bases, J shed 3 bases, and the junction held 5 bases outside the gene matches. Germline V CDR1 and CDR2: SNHLY, FYNNEI. This CDR3 is CAGQGWDTGELFF. CDR3 coding DNA: TGTGCCGGACAGGGTTGGGACACCGGGGAGCTGTTTTTT.

There are a few counts of this clone. The V and J genes are TRBV2 and TRBJ2-5, with D possibly TRBD1 on 5 matching bases. The CDR3 sequence is 13 residues long. The germline V and J ends were trimmed by 7 bases and 2 bases, with 11 bases remaining between them. Germline values: CDR1 SNHLY, CDR2 FYNNEI. The DNA of the CDR3 is TGTGCCAGCACCCCCGACAGACAAGAGACCCAGTACTTC. Translation gives CASTPDRQETQYF.

The rearrangement links TRBV5-4 to TRBJ2-3; weak D call: TRBD2 (7 bases). Germline CDR1 is SGHNT and CDR2 is YYREEE (reference sequence). CDR3 size: 15 residues. Trimming stripped 5 bases from V and 7 bases from J, with 20 bases between. CDR3 sequence: CASRPGGGATNTQYF. The CDR3 bases are TGTGCCAGCAGACCGGGTGGGGGGGCTACGAATACGCAGTATTTT.

The V gene is TRBV28, the J gene TRBJ1-4, with D possibly being TRBD1 (6 bases). Trimming removed 5 bases from V and 8 bases from J, with 15 bases in between. Per germline, CDR1 MDHEN and CDR2 SYDVKM. The CDR3 contains 14 residues. As DNA, the CDR3 is TGTGCCAGCAGTCTAGGGGGGGAGTACGAAAAACTGTTTTTT. Protein: CASSLGGEYEKLFF.

In its sample, this clone was seen once. The gene calls are TRBV19 and TRBJ1-1; 9 positions match TRBD1. The germline CDR1 and CDR2 sequences are LNHDA and SQIVND (reference sequence). J was trimmed by 4 bases and V by 9 bases; bases with no gene match: 3. There are 12 residues in the CDR3. CDR3 nucleotides: TGTGCCAGCGAACAGGGGGCCACTGAAGCTTTCTTT. This gives the protein CASEQGATEAFF.

This clone turned up a few times. The CDR3: CTSSQDRTEAFF. CDR3 nucleotides: TGCACCAGCAGCCAAGATCGAACTGAAGCTTTCTTT. The chain uses TRBV1 and TRBJ1-1. TRBV1 is a recognized pseudogene. This CDR3 comprises 12 residues.

The chain uses TRBV28 and TRBJ2-5; tentative D call: TRBD2 (6 bases). CDR1 and CDR2 (germline): MDHEN, SYDVKM. The CDR3 has 12 amino acids. V was clipped by 8 bases and J by 5 bases, with 12 bases between them. CDR3 sequence: CASFVRGETQYF. The CDR3 bases are TGTGCCAGCTTCGTCCGGGGGGAGACCCAGTACTTC.

The chain employs TRBV11-2 and TRBJ1-1; D is unresolved. CDR1 and CDR2 (germline): SGHAT, FQNNGV. Between the trimmed V and J ends, which lost 0 bases and 1 base, there was a span of 6 bases. CDR3 length: 14 residues. The CDR3 DNA sequence: TGTGCCAGCAGCTTAGATCCTTGGAACACTGAAGCTTTCTTT. Translated, it gives CASSLDPWNTEAFF.

V and J are TRBV19 and TRBJ1-1, with D maybe TRBD1 (5 bases). V gave up 4 bases and J gave up 0 bases, with 21 bases separating them. Germline loops: CDR1 LNHDA, CDR2 SQIVND (reference sequence). The CDR3 has 18 residues. This CDR3 is CASSTDWDALAMNTEAFF. In nucleotides, the CDR3 is TGTGCCAGTAGTACAGACTGGGACGCCCTAGCCATGAACACTGAAGCTTTCTTT. Filled out from reference TRBV19 and TRBJ1-1, the complete variable domain reads DGGITQSPKYLFRKEGQNVTLSCEQNLNHDAMYWYRQDPGQGLRLIYYSQIVNDFQKGDIAEGYSVSREKKESFPLTVTSAQKNPTAFYLCASSTDWDALAMNTEAFFGQGTRLTVV.

The chain is built from TRBV7-6 and TRBJ2-6; D possibly corresponds to TRBD2 (6 bases). V was pared by 5 bases and J by 0 bases, with 11 bases between. Germline V lookup: CDR1 SGHVS, CDR2 FNYEAQ. CDR3 length: 16 amino acids. The CDR3 DNA follows: TGTGCCAGCAGCCCTTTGGGGGGCTCTGGGGCCAACGTCCTGACTTTC. As protein: CASSPLGGSGANVLTF.

This sequence joins TRBV7-3 and TRBJ2-3; possibly TRBD1 for D (6 bases). V gave up 4 bases and J gave up 2 bases, with 13 bases separating them. Germline values: CDR1 SGHTA, CDR2 FQGTGA. The length of the CDR3 is 15 residues. The CDR3 sequence: CASSSTGMYTDTQYF. The DNA for the CDR3 is TGTGCCAGCAGCTCCACAGGGATGTACACAGATACGCAGTATTTT.

The CDR3 bases are TGTGCCAGCAGTCCCCTAGGTGGCTTCGGCTATGGCTACACCTTC. Residues: CASSPLGGFGYGYTF. The rearrangement links TRBV28 to TRBJ1-2; no definite D call. CDR3 length: 15 amino acids. In germline, CDR1 is MDHEN, CDR2 SYDVKM. V dropped 5 bases and J dropped 4 bases, with 17 bases sitting between them.

V gene TRBV7-8 combines with J gene TRBJ1-5; the D gene is possibly TRBD1 (5 bases). This CDR3 is built from 17 residues. The V end was cut by 1 base, the J end by 0 bases, with 13 bases between. Germline V gene lookup returns CDR1 SGHVS and CDR2 FQNEAQ. In DNA form, the CDR3 reads TGTGCCAGCAGCTTAGATGGGGCAGTGAATAGCAATCAGCCCCAGCATTTT. Translation gives CASSLDGAVNSNQPQHF.

CDR3 bases: TGTGCCAGCAGTTGGACAGGGGACTACGAGCAGTACGTC. Translation gives CASSWTGDYEQYV. V and J are TRBV6-1 and TRBJ2-7; TRBD1 agrees at 9 bases. V trimming: 5 bases; J trimming: 3 bases; junction bases outside the gene matches: 2. Germline CDR1 reads MNHNS; CDR2 reads SASEGT. This CDR3 region has 13 residues.

This rearrangement joins TRBV6-5 to TRBJ2-1; 15 bases are a match to TRBD2. This CDR3 has 15 amino acids. Germline lookup yields CDR1 MNHEY and CDR2 SVGAGI. V shed 5 bases and J 10 bases; nucleotides not matched to a gene: 6. The DNA of the CDR3 is TGTGCCAGCAGTCCCGGGACTAGCGGGGGGCTGGAGCAGTTCTTC. It encodes CASSPGTSGGLEQFF.

The V and J genes are TRBV9 and TRBJ1-6; D not certain. This CDR3 comprises 17 residues. Germline loops: CDR1 SGDLS, CDR2 YYNGEE. The V end was cut by 3 bases, the J end by 5 bases, with 18 bases between. The CDR3 sequence: CASSAPLSDPDNSPLHF. For the CDR3, the DNA is TGTGCCAGCAGCGCTCCTCTCTCAGACCCCGATAATTCACCCCTCCACTTT.

This clone was seen a few times. This chain links TRBV4-1 with TRBJ1-4; 7 nucleotides match TRBD1. V gave up 0 bases and J gave up 9 bases; unmatched junction bases: 10. Germline CDR1 is MGHRA and CDR2 is YSYEKL. This CDR3 region has 16 residues. Here the CDR3 DNA reads TGCGCCAGCAGCCAAGACCGGACAGGCCTAATGAAAAAACTGTTTTTT. This encodes CASSQDRTGLMKKLFF.

The chain is built from TRBV18 and TRBJ2-5, with 12 bases aligning to TRBD2. This CDR3 has 16 residues. The germline V gene encodes CDR1 KGHSH and CDR2 LQKENI. V shed 0 bases, J shed 6 bases, and the junction held 5 bases outside the gene matches. CDR3 in amino acids: CASSPPTSGSLQTQYF. In DNA form, the CDR3 reads TGTGCCAGCTCACCACCGACTAGCGGGAGTCTTCAGACCCAGTACTTC.

V is TRBV7-6 and J is TRBJ1-6; D unclear. V lost 1 base to trimming and J lost 1 base, with 2 bases between them. The germline V gene has CDR1 SGHVS and CDR2 FNYEAQ. This CDR3 comprises 14 residues. The CDR3, as DNA: TGTGCCAGCAGCTTAGAGTCCTATAATTCACCCCTCCACTTT. Translated, it gives CASSLESYNSPLHF.

J is TRBJ2-2 and V is TRBV5-3; D not certain. TRBV5-3 belongs to the ORF category, with a function that is uncertain. The CDR3 sequence is 12 residues long. Trimming left V 8 bases short and J 7 bases short, with 12 bases between. The CDR3 here is CASSWTVGELFF. Here the CDR3 DNA reads TGTGCCAGCAGTTGGACGGTCGGGGAGCTGTTTTTT.

The V gene is TRBV6-4, the J gene TRBJ1-1; unclear D gene. V lost 8 bases and J 5 bases, leaving 9 bases between the germline ends. This CDR3 is 11 amino acids long. Per the germline V gene, CDR1 is MRHNA and CDR2 is SNTAGT. The CDR3 bases are TGTGCCAGCCCCGAAGGAACTGAAGCTTTCTTT. Amino acids: CASPEGTEAFF.

Only a few counts were recorded for this clone. The chain carries TRBV6-1 and TRBJ1-2, with D maybe TRBD1 (5 bases). V dropped 2 bases and J dropped 4 bases, with 14 bases sitting between them. This CDR3 is 15 amino acids long. Germline V gene data show CDR1 as MNHNS and CDR2 as SASEGT. The CDR3 bases are TGTGCCAGCAGTGAATCAAACAGTAGGGGCTATGGCTACACCTTC. It is translated as CASSESNSRGYGYTF.

The rearrangement uses TRBV4-3 and TRBJ2-2; 13 positions agree with TRBD2. Per germline, CDR1 LGHNA and CDR2 YSLEER. The CDR3 totals 20 residues. With 0 bases clipped from V and 1 base from J, the junction kept 8 bases outside the gene matches. The CDR3 sequence: CASSQEPPGLAGMNTGELFF. The CDR3 bases are TGCGCCAGCAGCCAAGAGCCGCCGGGACTAGCGGGGATGAACACCGGGGAGCTGTTTTTT.